The rows below give T cell receptor beta chains drawn from one sample of a study of shared clonotypes between healthy human individuals. Clones were sequenced by immunoSEQ multiplex PCR, and TCRdb holds only the in-frame ones, with some missing. The table records about 530,000 clones, less than 96% of them present only once. Specimen: naive CD4+ T cells sorted from blood. Source of these receptors: a woman aged 30 to 39 in good health. The CDR3 runs from the conserved cysteine through the conserved F or W. A D gene is named only where the DNA matches it firmly. Only part of the rows carry a size: once, few, many, or a class if the clone is expanded.

d_gene: -; v_gene: TRBV16; j_gene: TRBJ2-6; abundance: once; CDR3nt: TGTGCCAGCAGCCAATCGGCCTCTGGGGCCAACGTCCTGACTTTC; CDR3aa: CASSQSASGANVLTF
d_gene: -; v_gene: TRBV10-2; j_gene: TRBJ2-1; abundance: -; CDR3nt: TGCGCCAGCAGTGAGAGTGAGCGGAGCAGCCCGTACAATGAGCAGTTCTTC; CDR3aa: CASSESERSSPYNEQFF
d_gene: -; v_gene: TRBV11-2; j_gene: TRBJ2-2; abundance: -; CDR3nt: TGTGCCAGCAGCCCAACGAACACCGGGGAGCTGTTTTTT; CDR3aa: CASSPTNTGELFF
d_gene: TRBD2; v_gene: TRBV19; j_gene: TRBJ2-7; abundance: -; CDR3nt: TGTGCCAGTAGCGGAGCGGGAGATATGTCCTACGAGCAGTACTTC; CDR3aa: CASSGAGDMSYEQYF
d_gene: -; v_gene: TRBV6-6; j_gene: TRBJ2-7; abundance: -; CDR3nt: TGTGCCAGCAGTTACTCCTCGGGGAACTACGAGCAGTACTTC; CDR3aa: CASSYSSGNYEQYF
d_gene: -; v_gene: TRBV14; j_gene: TRBJ1-5; abundance: -; CDR3nt: TGTGCCAGCAGCCATAGGGTGGGCAATCAGCCCCAGCATTTT; CDR3aa: CASSHRVGNQPQHF
d_gene: TRBD2; v_gene: TRBV28; j_gene: TRBJ2-7; abundance: -; CDR3nt: TGTGCCAGCAGAGGGACTAGCGGGGGCTACGAGCAGTACTTC; CDR3aa: CASRGTSGGYEQYF
d_gene: TRBD2; v_gene: TRBV2; j_gene: TRBJ2-2; abundance: -; CDR3nt: TGTGCCAGCAGTGGGCTAGCGGGATACACCGGGGAGCTGTTTTTT; CDR3aa: CASSGLAGYTGELFF
d_gene: TRBD1; v_gene: TRBV10-3; j_gene: TRBJ2-1; abundance: -; CDR3nt: TGTGCCATCAGGGACAGGGGCGGTGAGCAGTTCTTC; CDR3aa: CAIRDRGGEQFF
d_gene: TRBD1; v_gene: TRBV19; j_gene: TRBJ1-5; abundance: -; CDR3nt: TGTGCCAGTAGTATCGACAGGGGCGGTCAGCCCCAGCATTTT; CDR3aa: CASSIDRGGQPQHF
d_gene: -; v_gene: TRBV6-6; j_gene: TRBJ2-7; abundance: -; CDR3nt: TGTGCCAGCAGTTCCCCTCAGACTCGCTACGAGCAGTACTTC; CDR3aa: CASSSPQTRYEQYF
d_gene: TRBD2; v_gene: TRBV29-1; j_gene: TRBJ2-7; abundance: -; CDR3nt: TGCAGCGCACTGGGACTAGCGGGAGCCGAGCAGTACTTC; CDR3aa: CSALGLAGAEQYF
d_gene: -; v_gene: TRBV7-9; j_gene: TRBJ2-1; abundance: -; CDR3nt: TGTGCCAGCACCCGTTGGGTGGACCGGATTGGCAATGAGCAGTTCTTC; CDR3aa: CASTRWVDRIGNEQFF
d_gene: TRBD1; v_gene: TRBV27; j_gene: TRBJ2-5; abundance: -; CDR3nt: TGTGCCAGCAGCGTCGACAGGGCAGAGACCCAGTACTTC; CDR3aa: CASSVDRAETQYF
d_gene: -; v_gene: TRBV2; j_gene: TRBJ2-5; abundance: -; CDR3nt: TGTGCCAGCAGTGAAGGACAGGTCGTGGAGACCCAGTACTTC; CDR3aa: CASSEGQVVETQYF
d_gene: -; v_gene: TRBV7-9; j_gene: TRBJ2-1; abundance: once; CDR3nt: TGTGCCAGCAGCTCGACAGGAACAGGCGGTGAGCAGTTCTTC; CDR3aa: CASSSTGTGGEQFF
d_gene: TRBD2; v_gene: TRBV11-1; j_gene: TRBJ2-3; abundance: -; CDR3nt: TGTGCCAGCAGCTCTATAGCGGGAGGAGATACGCAGTATTTT; CDR3aa: CASSSIAGGDTQYF
d_gene: TRBD2; v_gene: TRBV11-2; j_gene: TRBJ2-1; abundance: -; CDR3nt: TGTGCCAGCAGCATCCGGACGAAGAGCGGGATTAACCACAATGAGCAGTTCTTC; CDR3aa: CASSIRTKSGINHNEQFF
d_gene: TRBD2; v_gene: TRBV28; j_gene: TRBJ2-7; abundance: once; CDR3nt: TGTGCCAGCAGTTTAGGTTCGTTCGGGAGGGCCGTTCCCTACGAGCAGTACTTC; CDR3aa: CASSLGSFGRAVPYEQYF
d_gene: -; v_gene: TRBV6-5; j_gene: TRBJ2-7; abundance: -; CDR3nt: TGTGCCAGCAGTTACCCGGGACGTCCCCCCTACGAGCAGTACTTC; CDR3aa: CASSYPGRPPYEQYF
d_gene: TRBD2; v_gene: TRBV28; j_gene: TRBJ2-2; abundance: -; CDR3nt: TGTGCCAGCAGCACTCCGGGACTAGCGGGATCGGGCGGGGAGCTGTTTTTT; CDR3aa: CASSTPGLAGSGGELFF
d_gene: TRBD2; v_gene: TRBV19; j_gene: TRBJ2-3; abundance: -; CDR3nt: TGTGCCAGTAGTGCACAACTAGCGGGAAGAGATACGCAGTATTTT; CDR3aa: CASSAQLAGRDTQYF
d_gene: TRBD2; v_gene: TRBV6-5; j_gene: TRBJ2-2; abundance: few; CDR3nt: TGTGCCAGCAGTTACCGGGAGGGTTTCGGGGAGCTGTTTTTT; CDR3aa: CASSYREGFGELFF
d_gene: -; v_gene: TRBV6-1; j_gene: TRBJ1-2; abundance: once; CDR3nt: TGTGCCAGCAGTGGAGGGGCTAGCTATGGCTACACCTTC; CDR3aa: CASSGGASYGYTF
d_gene: TRBD1; v_gene: TRBV5-4; j_gene: TRBJ2-7; abundance: -; CDR3nt: TGTGCCAGCGGCCGGGACAGTCACTACGAGCAGTACTTC; CDR3aa: CASGRDSHYEQYF
d_gene: -; v_gene: TRBV4-1; j_gene: TRBJ1-5; abundance: -; CDR3nt: TGCGCCAGCAGCCAGAACGGACTAGCGGATCAGCCCCAGCATTTT; CDR3aa: CASSQNGLADQPQHF
d_gene: TRBD2; v_gene: TRBV14; j_gene: TRBJ2-7; abundance: -; CDR3nt: TGTGCCAGCAGCCAAGAAGGGCAGGCCGGACTAGCGGGAGGGCCGCTCTACGAGCAGTACTTC; CDR3aa: CASSQEGQAGLAGGPLYEQYF
d_gene: -; v_gene: TRBV27; j_gene: TRBJ2-1; abundance: -; CDR3nt: TGTGCCAGCAGTAAGACAGAATCCCCTAATGAGCAGTTCTTC; CDR3aa: CASSKTESPNEQFF
d_gene: -; v_gene: TRBV7-2; j_gene: TRBJ1-4; abundance: -; CDR3nt: TGTGCCAGCAGCCAACAGGCCCTCACTGAAAAACTGTTTTTT; CDR3aa: CASSQQALTEKLFF
d_gene: -; v_gene: TRBV11-3; j_gene: TRBJ1-5; abundance: -; CDR3nt: TGTGCCAGCAGTAGAGAGCCCCAGCATTTT; CDR3aa: CASSREPQHF
d_gene: TRBD1; v_gene: TRBV27; j_gene: TRBJ1-5; abundance: once; CDR3nt: TGTGCCAGCAGTTCTGGGACAGGGGGCAGGCAGCCCCAGCATTTT; CDR3aa: CASSSGTGGRQPQHF
d_gene: -; v_gene: TRBV4-1; j_gene: TRBJ2-3; abundance: -; CDR3nt: TGCGCCAGCAGCAAACGGACGGGACTCGGGCCAGATACGCAGTATTTT; CDR3aa: CASSKRTGLGPDTQYF
d_gene: -; v_gene: TRBV5-1; j_gene: TRBJ2-3; abundance: -; CDR3nt: TGCGCCAGCAGCGCCGACTGGGACAAGTCCCCGGGCAGCACAGATACGCAGTATTTT; CDR3aa: CASSADWDKSPGSTDTQYF
d_gene: TRBD1; v_gene: TRBV14; j_gene: TRBJ1-1; abundance: once; CDR3nt: TGTGCCAGCAGCCAAGATGGGACAGGGCGACGCACTGAAGCTTTCTTT; CDR3aa: CASSQDGTGRRTEAFF
d_gene: -; v_gene: TRBV27; j_gene: TRBJ1-4; abundance: -; CDR3nt: TGTGCCAGCAGCTCAATTTCCTGGGGCCTCAATGAAAAACTGTTTTTT; CDR3aa: CASSSISWGLNEKLFF
d_gene: -; v_gene: TRBV5-6; j_gene: TRBJ2-3; abundance: -; CDR3nt: TGTGCCAGCAGCTTGACGGGTGCTGGAGATACGCAGTATTTT; CDR3aa: CASSLTGAGDTQYF
d_gene: -; v_gene: TRBV5-8; j_gene: TRBJ1-5; abundance: once; CDR3nt: TGCGCCAGCAGCCAAGGGGTGGCTCAGCCCCAGCATTTT; CDR3aa: CASSQGVAQPQHF
d_gene: TRBD2; v_gene: TRBV14; j_gene: TRBJ2-3; abundance: -; CDR3nt: TGTGCCAGCAGCCAACTCCGGACTAGCGGGAGGTCAGATACGCAGTATTTT; CDR3aa: CASSQLRTSGRSDTQYF
d_gene: -; v_gene: TRBV10-2; j_gene: TRBJ1-2; abundance: -; CDR3nt: TGCGCCAGCAGTGTGTGGGCCAGTTACGGCTACACCTTC; CDR3aa: CASSVWASYGYTF
d_gene: -; v_gene: TRBV6-1; j_gene: TRBJ1-1; abundance: once; CDR3nt: TGTGCCAGCAGTGAACTCTCGATGGTAGACACTGAAGCTTTCTTT; CDR3aa: CASSELSMVDTEAFF
d_gene: -; v_gene: TRBV7-6; j_gene: TRBJ2-3; abundance: once; CDR3nt: TGTGCCAGCAGCCAGAGCGGGTTTAGCACAGATACGCAGTATTTT; CDR3aa: CASSQSGFSTDTQYF
d_gene: TRBD2; v_gene: TRBV27; j_gene: TRBJ2-2; abundance: -; CDR3nt: TGTGCCAGCAGAGCTACTAGCGGGGCCTCGAACACCGGGGAGCTGTTTTTT; CDR3aa: CASRATSGASNTGELFF